This T cell receptor beta chain was found in a study of blood T cells in healthy people across ages. Study-level background: Template-switching capture recovered about one barcoded beta molecule per two T cells. Broader study findings: Possibly confounding the expanded clonotype changes was the fact that donor CMV status was unknown. It was held that the diversity estimates obtained from one million T cells were underestimates.

Points on this clonotype: What it binds is not known.

The draw of peripheral blood yielded approximately 10 milliliters from each donor. Germline CDR1 MNHEY, CDR2 SMNVEV (reference sequence). The ends lost 6 bases at V and 6 bases at J; junction bases unmatched: 10. The CDR3 consists of 14 residues. A J-beta primer mix and a sample-barcoded 5' primer were used in a second PCR of about 6 to 12 cycles. TCRdb redid the calling of the 5' RACE reads with MiXCR, one entry per CDR3 protein. The table records 800,000 to 950,000 distinct CDR3 sequences, 30% to 45% of them present only once. The J gene is TRBJ1-2, the V gene TRBV27; TRBD1 agrees at 7 bases. Input material: blood. This TCR derives from a young man in good health. The CDR3 spells CASRTTTGPNGYTF. CDR3 DNA sequence: TGTGCCAGCAGAACTACGACAGGGCCGAATGGCTACACCTTC.